Listed here is a single T cell receptor beta chain. Its antigen is not identified. TCRdb re-called the 5' RACE reads through MiXCR, storing one row per CDR3 protein. The repertoire includes about 470,000 distinct CDR3 sequences, around 25% of them detected once, and approximately 12% sits in the top ten. The data originate from a study of T-cell memory formation after mild COVID-19. Study overall: Clustering of TCRs was largely donor specific. Study results and limitations: Chiefly within CM and EM were the contracting CD4+ clones; CD8+ ones were within EMRA. Whether second-wave clones peaking at day 37 were SARS-CoV-2 specific went unconfirmed. That cross-reactive memory joined was suggested by some responding clones appearing in pre-infection memory.

Germline V gene lookup returns CDR1 LGHDT and CDR2 YNNKEL (reference sequence). CDR3 length: 16 amino acids. After removal of 0 bases from V and 5 bases from J, the junction contained 6 bases not matched to a gene. The specimen was PBMCs or a T cell subset sorted from them (not recorded which). The chain uses TRBV3-1 and TRBJ1-4, with 7 nucleotides matching TRBD1. The sequence came from an adult woman who had mild COVID-19 (a few samples of this study predate the infection). Cell type and time point are not known. CDR3 region: CASSQDQGEINEKLFF. The CDR3 coding sequence is TGTGCCAGCAGCCAAGATCAGGGGGAGATCAATGAAAAACTGTTTTTT.